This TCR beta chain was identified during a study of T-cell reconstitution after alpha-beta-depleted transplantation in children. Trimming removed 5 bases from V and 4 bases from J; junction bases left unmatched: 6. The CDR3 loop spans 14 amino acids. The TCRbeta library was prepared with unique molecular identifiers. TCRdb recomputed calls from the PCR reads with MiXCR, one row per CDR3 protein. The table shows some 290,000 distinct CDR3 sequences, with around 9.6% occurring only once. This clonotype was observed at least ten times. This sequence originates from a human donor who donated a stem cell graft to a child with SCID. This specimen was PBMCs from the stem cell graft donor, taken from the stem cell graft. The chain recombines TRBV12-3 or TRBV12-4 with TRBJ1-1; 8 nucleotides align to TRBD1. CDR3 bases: TGTGCCAGCAGTCAGGGGGCGCGGGCCACTGAAGCTTTCTTT. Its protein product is CASSQGARATEAFF.